This T cell receptor beta chain was profiled in a study of blood T cell repertoires in COVID-19. About the research overall: Acute and convalescent COVID-19 specimens originated in the United States, Italy and Spain. T cells, B-cell-depleted T cells, or PBMCs supplied cDNA or gDNA.

CDR1 SGHAT and CDR2 FQNNGV come from the germline V gene. J gave up 3 bases and V 5 bases, and 4 bases lay outside the gene matches. There are 15 residues in the CDR3. Original analysis: Using reference gene primer amplification, nucleated cell counts were estimated. Method: immunoSEQ multiplex PCR; TCRdb's copy keeps in-frame clones and lacks some. V, J and clone size are taken as reported in that table, and D and trimming were inferred from the DNA itself. The sample has hundreds of thousands of clones, roughly 85% seen once. This chain links TRBV11-2 with TRBJ2-2, with 9 positions matching TRBD1. This sequence originates from a man aged 45-65 years with active or convalescent COVID-19. Sequences were obtained from peripheral blood. The CDR3 reads CASSPGQGYTGELFF. The CDR3 nucleotides are TGTGCCAGCAGCCCGGGACAGGGCTACACCGGGGAGCTGTTTTTT.